This TCR beta chain was found in a study of sequential checkpoint blockade in melanoma. On the study more broadly: TCRbeta immunosequencing was performed on DNA from 75 to 95 pretreatment melanoma tumor samples.

As to treatment: randomized to nivolumab then ipilimumab (arm A) or the reverse (arm B). Trimming took 4 bases from V and 0 from J; bases not matched to a gene: 11. There are 17 residues in the CDR3. Germline V CDR1 and CDR2: MGHDK, SYGVNS. Only in-frame clones appear in the TCRdb table, and some are missing; sequencing was by immunoSEQ multiplex PCR. The sample comprises over 5,000 clones, roughly 26% of which are singletons, and 20% to 25% rests with the top ten. The clonotype comes from a human donor with melanoma. The chain carries TRBV25-1 and TRBJ2-7; 8 bases match TRBD1. The source material was tumor tissue (inferred from file names), sampled from a patient given nivolumab and ipilimumab in sequence. The CDR3 here is CASSGDRFRGISYEQYF. CDR3 in DNA: TGTGCCAGCAGTGGGGACAGGTTCCGTGGCATCTCCTACGAGCAGTACTTC.